This TCR beta chain was recorded in a study of blood T cell repertoires in COVID-19. Study-wide context: Donors in the United States, Italy and Spain gave samples during acute or convalescent COVID-19. From T cells, B-cell-depleted T cells, or PBMCs came the material, which was cDNA or gDNA.

This CDR3 comprises 12 residues. Germline CDR1 reads KGHDR; CDR2 reads SFDVKD. Trimming stripped 9 bases from V and 4 bases from J, with 11 bases between. This clone occurred once. Per the study methods: Quantification of nucleated cells was approximated via reference gene primer amplification. Produced via immunoSEQ multiplex PCR; TCRdb's table is partial and in-frame only. The V and J calls and clone size were taken over from that table, and D and trimming were inferred from the DNA. The sample shows some 380,000 clones, 90% of them seen only once. The chain is built from TRBV24-1 and TRBJ1-2; D is unclear. This clonotype was sampled from a young man with active or convalescent COVID-19. The sample consisted of peripheral blood. In DNA form, the CDR3 reads TGTGCCACCTCCGCGGGGATCTATGGCTACACCTTC. This encodes CATSAGIYGYTF.